Below are 19 T cell receptor beta chains sequenced from a single sample in a study of blood T cell repertoires in COVID-19. Assay used: immunoSEQ multiplex PCR; TCRdb lists only in-frame clones, some missing. The repertoire holds 200,000 or so clones, about four fifths seen once, with 4.8% in the top ten. The sequencing sample was made of PBMCs or T cells enriched from blood (not recorded which). The receptor source for this set is a woman aged 45-65 years who had been exposed to COVID-19.

This clone showed up just a few times. V is TRBV27 and J is TRBJ2-7; TRBD1 aligns across 12 bases. The trim removed 5 bases at V and 6 bases at J, leaving 5 bases unmatched. From germline, CDR1 is MNHEY and CDR2 SMNVEV (reference sequence). The CDR3 length is 14 residues. This CDR3 is CASSLRDRGREQYF. As DNA, the CDR3 is TGTGCCAGCAGTCTCCGGGACAGGGGGCGCGAGCAGTACTTC.

The V call is TRBV6-5, the J call TRBJ1-5; D remains unclear. The V gene lost 2 bases and the J gene lost 2 bases, with 10 bases spanning the gap. The length of the CDR3 is 15 residues. Looked up from germline, CDR1 is MNHEY and CDR2 is SVGAGI. The CDR3 DNA sequence: TGTGCCAGCAGTTACGGAGGGTTTGGCAATCAGCCCCAGCATTTT. This translates into CASSYGGFGNQPQHF.

The J gene is TRBJ2-1, the V gene TRBV11-2, with a possible D match to TRBD2 (5 bases). Germline lookup yields CDR1 SGHAT and CDR2 FQNNGV. The CDR3 is 15 amino acids. Deletions cut 2 bases from V and 0 bases from J, with 8 bases between. CDR3 nucleotide sequence: TGTGCCAGCAGCTTAAAGCGGAGCTCCTACAATGAGCAGTTCTTC. Translating gives CASSLKRSSYNEQFF.

This rearrangement joins TRBV7-9 to TRBJ1-1; 8 bases match TRBD1. Germline V CDR1 and CDR2: SEHNR, FQNEAQ (reference sequence). J lost 1 base, V lost 5 bases, and 6 bases had no gene match. The CDR3 is made up of 15 amino acids. The CDR3 DNA is TGTGCCAGCAGCCGGACAGGGCGGGGGAACACTGAAGCTTTCTTT. Protein sequence: CASSRTGRGNTEAFF.

The chain has TRBV7-9 and TRBJ2-1; 11 bases map to TRBD2. This CDR3 has 15 residues. CDR1 is SEHNR, CDR2 FQNEAQ, per germline (reference sequence). Germline trimming cut 4 bases from V and 5 bases from J; bases unmatched to any gene: 4. CDR3 DNA: TGTGCCAGCAGCTCGTTAGCGGGGGGGAACAATGAGCAGTTCTTC. This translates into CASSSLAGGNNEQFF.

This chain joins TRBV19 and TRBJ2-2, with D possibly being TRBD2 (6 bases). The germline V gene has CDR1 LNHDA and CDR2 SQIVND (reference sequence). The CDR3 totals 15 residues. The V and J ends lost 8 bases and 7 bases respectively, with 20 bases between them. The CDR3 loop reads CASGRLGRFDGELFF. The CDR3 bases are TGTGCCAGTGGCAGACTAGGACGGTTTGACGGGGAGCTGTTTTTT.

The chain links TRBV2 to TRBJ1-1; 7 nucleotides agree with TRBD1. This CDR3 comprises 15 residues. Germline V gives CDR1 SNHLY, CDR2 FYNNEI. The J segment lost 1 base and the V segment lost 6 bases, leaving 8 bases of the junction unmatched. CDR3 nucleotide sequence: TGTGCCAGCAGGCCCCCCGGGACAGAGAACACTGAAGCTTTCTTT. Protein sequence: CASRPPGTENTEAFF.

This chain connects TRBV7-9 to TRBJ2-1; perhaps TRBD1 as D (6 bases). This CDR3 has 13 residues. V was cut by 5 bases and J by 9 bases, with 14 bases left in between. Germline lookup yields CDR1 SEHNR and CDR2 FQNEAQ (reference sequence). The CDR3 coding sequence is TGTGCCAGCAGCGCCAGGGGCTACGGTGAGCAGTTCTTC. Encoded protein: CASSARGYGEQFF.

The CDR3 nucleotides are TGCGCCAGCAGCTTGAGGAGGGGAGAAAAACTGTTTTTT. As protein: CASSLRRGEKLFF. The rearrangement uses TRBV5-1 and TRBJ1-4, with D perhaps TRBD1 (5 bases). The CDR3 covers 13 residues. V was pared by 1 base and J by 8 bases, with 9 bases between. The V gene's germline CDR1 is SGHRS and CDR2 YFSETQ.

This chain connects TRBV11-2 to TRBJ1-1, with TRBD1 matching over 7 bases. The V and J ends lost 5 bases and 3 bases, in that order; junction bases with no gene match: 12. CDR1 and CDR2 from the germline V gene are SGHAT and FQNNGV. The CDR3 extends over 16 amino acids. CDR3 sequence (DNA): TGTGCCAGCAGCCTAACGCCGACAGGGTCTCACACTGAAGCTTTCTTT. Translation gives CASSLTPTGSHTEAFF.

In this sample, this clone turned up many times. V and J are TRBV2 and TRBJ1-1; a possible D gene is TRBD1 (5 bases). Germline V gene sequence: CDR1 SNHLY, CDR2 FYNNEI. The V end was cut by 7 bases, the J end by 5 bases, with 23 bases between. The CDR3 covers 16 residues. CDR3 coding DNA: TGTGCCAGCACCCGGCGTATGGGGGGAGGAGGGACTGAAGCTTTCTTT. It encodes CASTRRMGGGGTEAFF.

CDR3 bases: TGTGCCAGCATTGGGGGGGCCCACGCGAACACCGGGGAGCTGTTTTTT. Encoded protein: CASIGGAHANTGELFF. The V gene is TRBV25-1, the J gene TRBJ2-2; D may be TRBD2 (7 bases). V lost 7 bases and J 0 bases, leaving 15 bases between the germline ends. Germline-derived CDR1 and CDR2 are MGHDK and SYGVNS. This CDR3 is 16 amino acids long.

The chain links TRBV11-2 to TRBJ2-5, with 9 bases that match TRBD2. The CDR3 is 15 residues long. Germline CDR1 SGHAT, CDR2 FQNNGV. Unmatched junction bases numbered 5, after V lost 1 base and J lost 5 bases. The chain's CDR3 is CASSLVAGVTETQYF. CDR3 DNA sequence: TGTGCCAGCAGCTTAGTAGCGGGGGTGACGGAGACCCAGTACTTC.

This chain joins TRBV7-8 and TRBJ2-5; tentatively, D is TRBD1 (5 bases). The germline V gene has CDR1 SGHVS and CDR2 FQNEAQ. The CDR3 covers 14 residues. V dropped 1 base and J dropped 2 bases, with 8 bases sitting between them. This CDR3 reads CASSLDRWQETQYF. The CDR3, as DNA: TGTGCCAGCAGCTTAGACAGGTGGCAAGAGACCCAGTACTTC.

The chain carries TRBV6-5 and TRBJ2-5; D is possibly TRBD2 (5 bases). Germline V gene lookup returns CDR1 MNHEY and CDR2 SVGAGI. The CDR3 has 15 amino acids. Trimming took off 0 bases at V and 1 base at J, with 9 bases between the two ends. CDR3 residues: CASSYSRRFQETQYF. As DNA, the CDR3 is TGTGCCAGCAGTTACTCGCGGAGGTTCCAAGAGACCCAGTACTTC.

The gene calls are TRBV5-5 and TRBJ2-2; a weak D match, TRBD1 (5 bases). The ends were cut back, 4 bases at V and 7 bases at J, with 14 bases in the middle. CDR1 is SGHKS, CDR2 YYEKEE, per germline (reference sequence). The CDR3 covers 14 residues. The CDR3 sequence: CASSPGHLSGELFF. CDR3 in DNA: TGTGCCAGCAGCCCCGGACATCTTAGCGGGGAGCTGTTTTTT.

The genes are TRBV30 and TRBJ1-2; D unresolved. The germline CDR1 and CDR2 sequences are GTSNPN and SVGIG (reference sequence). V was pared by 3 bases and J by 4 bases, with 18 bases between. The CDR3 has 15 amino acids. CDR3 residues: CAWSASSTASYGYTF. CDR3 bases: TGTGCCTGGAGCGCTTCGAGTACAGCCAGCTATGGCTACACCTTC.

The rearrangement uses TRBV6-4 and TRBJ1-6; D gene ambiguous. This CDR3 spans 13 amino acids. Germline CDR1 reads MRHNA; CDR2 reads SNTAGT. V was trimmed by 8 bases and J by 8 bases, leaving 13 bases between them. CDR3 amino acids: CASAVEIDSPLHF. The CDR3 DNA reads TGTGCCAGCGCGGTGGAGATTGATTCACCCCTCCACTTT.

The rearrangement links TRBV27 to TRBJ1-5, with D possibly matching TRBD1 (5 bases). CDR1 and CDR2 from the germline V gene are MNHEY and SMNVEV (reference sequence). V gave up 4 bases and J gave up 4 bases, with 17 bases separating them. This CDR3 contains 16 residues. This CDR3 reads CASSSGSTGVNQPQHF. The CDR3 DNA follows: TGTGCCAGCAGTTCAGGTTCAACAGGTGTTAATCAGCCCCAGCATTTT.